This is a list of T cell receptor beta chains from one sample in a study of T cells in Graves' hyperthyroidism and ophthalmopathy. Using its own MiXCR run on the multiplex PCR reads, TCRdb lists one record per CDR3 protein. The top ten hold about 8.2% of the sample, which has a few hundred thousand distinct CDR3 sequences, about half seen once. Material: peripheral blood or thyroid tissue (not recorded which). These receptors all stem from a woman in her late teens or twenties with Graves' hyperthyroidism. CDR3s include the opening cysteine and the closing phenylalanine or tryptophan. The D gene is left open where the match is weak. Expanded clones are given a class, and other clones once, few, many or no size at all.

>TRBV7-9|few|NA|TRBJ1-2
CASSLQGVGYTF
TGTGCCAGCAGCTTACAGGGTGTCGGCTACACCTTC
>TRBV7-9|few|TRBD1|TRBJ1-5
CASSLERDRKIGTNQPQHF
TGTGCCAGCAGCTTGGAACGGGACAGAAAAATCGGTACCAATCAGCCCCAGCATTTT
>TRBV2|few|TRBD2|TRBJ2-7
CASSPTSGIYEQYF
TGTGCCAGCAGTCCAACTAGCGGGATTTACGAGCAGTACTTC
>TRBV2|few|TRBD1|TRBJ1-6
CASSDSGGVPPNSPLHF
TGTGCCAGCAGTGACTCAGGGGGCGTTCCCCCAAATTCACCCCTCCACTTT
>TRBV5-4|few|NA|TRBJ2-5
CASSLLTHGETQYF
TGTGCCAGCAGCTTACTCACTCATGGAGAGACCCAGTACTTC
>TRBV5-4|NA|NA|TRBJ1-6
CASSPLDLGPASGNSPLHF
TGTGCCAGCAGCCCCCTCGATCTGGGACCCGCTTCTGGCAATTCACCCCTCCACTTT
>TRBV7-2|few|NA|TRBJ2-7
CASRGASEQYF
TGTGCCAGCAGAGGTGCGAGTGAGCAGTACTTC
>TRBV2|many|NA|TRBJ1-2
CASSDRGWENYGYTF
TGTGCCAGCAGTGACAGGGGCTGGGAGAACTATGGCTACACCTTC
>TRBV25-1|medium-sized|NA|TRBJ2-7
CASSESGILREQYF
TGTGCCAGCAGTGAATCGGGGATATTGCGAGAGCAGTACTTC
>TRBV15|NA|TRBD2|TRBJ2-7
CATSLVGQPLSGGSYEQYF
TGTGCCACCAGCTTAGTTGGACAACCACTTTCGGGGGGCTCCTACGAGCAGTACTTC
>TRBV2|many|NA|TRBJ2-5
CASRLDGEWTQYF
TGTGCCAGCAGACTCGACGGGGAGTGGACCCAGTACTTC
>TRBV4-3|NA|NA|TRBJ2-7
CASSQEVGEAYEQYF
TGCGCCAGCAGCCAAGAAGTGGGAGAGGCCTACGAGCAGTACTTC
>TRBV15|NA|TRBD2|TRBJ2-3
CATSPYSGSTDTQYF
TGTGCCACCAGCCCATATAGCGGGAGCACAGATACGCAGTATTTT
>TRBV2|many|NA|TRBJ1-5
CASSPQSNQPQHF
TGTGCCAGCAGTCCTCAGAGCAATCAGCCCCAGCATTTT
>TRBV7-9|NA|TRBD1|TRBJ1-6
CASPIPGQGNSPLHF
TGTGCCAGCCCAATACCGGGACAGGGGAATTCACCCCTCCACTTT
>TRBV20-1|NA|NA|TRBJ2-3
CSARVPATDTQYF
TGCAGTGCTAGGGTCCCAGCCACAGATACGCAGTATTTT
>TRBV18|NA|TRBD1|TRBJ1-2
CASSPDREYGYTF
TGTGCCAGCTCACCGGACAGGGAGTATGGCTACACCTTC
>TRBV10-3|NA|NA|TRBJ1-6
CAISLGDNSPLHF
TGTGCCATCAGCCTGGGGGATAATTCACCCCTCCACTTT
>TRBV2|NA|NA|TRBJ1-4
CASSYSSRGMAEKLFF
TGTGCCAGCAGTTACTCGAGTAGGGGTATGGCTGAAAAACTGTTTTTT
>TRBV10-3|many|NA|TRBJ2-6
CAINMNEGAGANVLTF
TGTGCCATCAATATGAATGAGGGGGCTGGGGCCAACGTCCTGACTTTC
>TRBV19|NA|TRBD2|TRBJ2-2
CASSLLTSGTGELFF
TGTGCCAGTAGTCTCCTGACTAGCGGCACCGGGGAGCTGTTTTTT
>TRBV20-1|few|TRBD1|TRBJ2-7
CSARGTGAGLYEQYF
TGCAGTGCTAGGGGGACAGGGGCTGGTTTGTACGAGCAGTACTTC